These 8 T cell receptor beta chains originate from one sample sequenced in a study of blood T cell repertoires in COVID-19. Generated by immunoSEQ multiplex PCR, the TCRdb table keeps only in-frame clones and is missing some. The sample consists of hundreds of thousands of clones, roughly 81% of them appearing once. Sequenced input: peripheral blood. The source of these receptors is a man aged 40-50 years with acute or convalescent COVID-19.

The table lists this clone with a few counts. In nucleotides, the CDR3 is TGTGCCAGCAGCCATAGGGGAGGCCCTGAAGCTTTCTTT. This encodes CASSHRGGPEAFF. This chain connects TRBV3-1 (or the pseudogene TRBV3-2) to TRBJ1-1; a possible D gene is TRBD1 (5 bases). V shed 3 bases and J shed 6 bases, with 11 bases lying between them. There are 13 residues in the CDR3. The germline gives CDR1 LGHDT, CDR2 YNNKEL (reference sequence).

This clone came up once. The chain joins TRBV5-4 to TRBJ1-1, with D possibly TRBD1 on 5 matching bases. This CDR3 is 15 amino acids long. Germline CDR1 SGHNT, CDR2 YYREEE (reference sequence). Trimming took 0 bases from V and 4 from J, leaving 13 bases between them. DNA of the CDR3: TGTGCCAGCAGCTTGGATCAGGGATCGGCCACTGAAGCTTTCTTT. Amino acids: CASSLDQGSATEAFF.

The chain carries TRBV2 and TRBJ1-5, with 10 bases lining up with TRBD1. This CDR3 spans 15 amino acids. J gave up 4 bases and V 8 bases, and 8 bases lay outside the gene matches. CDR1 is SNHLY, CDR2 FYNNEI, per germline. The CDR3 DNA is TGTGCCAGCGGGGCGGACAGGGGGTTAAATCAGCCCCAGCATTTT. Its translation is CASGADRGLNQPQHF.

V usage is TRBV30 and J usage is TRBJ1-3, with TRBD1 matching 9 bases. The CDR3 totals 14 residues. J was trimmed by 2 bases and V by 8 bases; bases with no gene match: 7. Germline V gene lookup returns CDR1 GTSNPN and CDR2 SVGIG (reference sequence). The CDR3 DNA reads TGTGCCGGCTTCCGGGACAGGGCTGGAAACACCATATATTTT. Its translation is CAGFRDRAGNTIYF.

The V gene is TRBV27, the J gene TRBJ1-1; D uncertain. Between the trimmed V and J ends, which lost 6 bases and 5 bases, there was a span of 13 bases. From germline, CDR1 is MNHEY and CDR2 SMNVEV (reference sequence). The CDR3 extends over 13 amino acids. CDR3 in amino acids: CASRIHVRTEAFF. DNA of the CDR3: TGTGCCAGCAGGATTCACGTGAGGACTGAAGCTTTCTTT.

Only one count was recorded for this clone. J is TRBJ1-1 and V is TRBV6-1; D remains unclear. The germline V gene has CDR1 MNHNS and CDR2 SASEGT. Trimming took 3 bases from V and 4 from J, leaving 12 bases between them. This CDR3 region has 14 residues. The CDR3 DNA reads TGTGCCAGCAGTGATAGTCCGGGAAGCACTGAAGCTTTCTTT. Translated: CASSDSPGSTEAFF.

The rearrangement links TRBV30 to TRBJ1-3; the D gene is possibly TRBD1 (6 bases). The CDR3 runs 16 residues. The germline V gene has CDR1 GTSNPN and CDR2 SVGIG (reference sequence). Trimming took off 3 bases at V and 4 bases at J, with 19 bases between the two ends. The CDR3 loop is CAWSQRGGAGGNTIYF. The CDR3 nucleotides read TGTGCCTGGAGCCAACGGGGGGGCGCGGGCGGAAACACCATATATTTT. The variable domain in full, with the rest retrieved from reference TRBV30 and TRBJ1-3, is SQTIHQWPATLVQPVGSPLSLECTVEGTSNPNLYWYRQAAGRGLQLLFYSVGIGQISSEVPQNLSASRPQDRQFILSSKKLLLSDSGFYLCAWSQRGGAGGNTIYFGEGSWLTVV.

The J gene is TRBJ1-4, the V gene TRBV27; 9 bases are shared with TRBD1. The CDR3 loop spans 19 amino acids. Germline values: CDR1 MNHEY, CDR2 SMNVEV (reference sequence). Trimming cost V 3 bases and J 2 bases; bases outside gene matches: 13. The CDR3 is CASSFSLPGTGRTNEKLFF. CDR3 nucleotide sequence: TGTGCCAGCAGTTTTTCACTCCCCGGGACAGGGAGGACTAATGAAAAACTGTTTTTT.